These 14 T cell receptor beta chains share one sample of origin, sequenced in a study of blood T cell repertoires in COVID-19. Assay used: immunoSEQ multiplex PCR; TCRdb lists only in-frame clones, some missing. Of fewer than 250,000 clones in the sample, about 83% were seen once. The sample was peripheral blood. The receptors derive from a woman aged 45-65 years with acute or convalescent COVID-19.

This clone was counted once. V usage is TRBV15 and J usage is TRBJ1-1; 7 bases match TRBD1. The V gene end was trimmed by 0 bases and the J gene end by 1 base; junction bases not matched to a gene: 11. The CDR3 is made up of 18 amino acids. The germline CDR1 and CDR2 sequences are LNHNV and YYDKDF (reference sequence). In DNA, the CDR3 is TGTGCCACCAGCAGAGATCTACAGGGGCTACGTCCGAACACTGAAGCTTTCTTT. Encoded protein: CATSRDLQGLRPNTEAFF.

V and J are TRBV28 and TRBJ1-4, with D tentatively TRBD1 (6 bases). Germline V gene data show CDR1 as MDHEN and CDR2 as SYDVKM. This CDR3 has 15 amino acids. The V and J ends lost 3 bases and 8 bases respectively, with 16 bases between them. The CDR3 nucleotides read TGTGCCAGCAGTTTCCTCCAGGGGTTAGGCGAAAAACTGTTTTTT. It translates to CASSFLQGLGEKLFF.

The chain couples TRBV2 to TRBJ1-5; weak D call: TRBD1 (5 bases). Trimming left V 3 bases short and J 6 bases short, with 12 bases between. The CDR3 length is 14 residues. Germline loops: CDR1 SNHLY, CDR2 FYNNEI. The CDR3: CASSDFRVPQPQHF. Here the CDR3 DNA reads TGTGCCAGCAGTGACTTCAGGGTTCCTCAGCCCCAGCATTTT.

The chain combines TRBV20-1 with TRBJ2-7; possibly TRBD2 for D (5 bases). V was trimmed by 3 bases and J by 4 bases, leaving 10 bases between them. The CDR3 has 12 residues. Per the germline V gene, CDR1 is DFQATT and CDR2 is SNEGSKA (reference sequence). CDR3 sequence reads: CSASRRQYEQYF. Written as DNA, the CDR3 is TGCAGTGCTAGTCGGAGGCAGTACGAGCAGTACTTC.

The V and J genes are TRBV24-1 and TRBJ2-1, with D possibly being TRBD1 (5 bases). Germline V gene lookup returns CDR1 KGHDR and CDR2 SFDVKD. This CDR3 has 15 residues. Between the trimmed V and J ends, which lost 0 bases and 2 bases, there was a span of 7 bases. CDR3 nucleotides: TGTGCCACCAGTGATTTGGGACACACCTACAATGAGCAGTTCTTC. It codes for CATSDLGHTYNEQFF.

Written as DNA, the CDR3 is TGTGCCAGCAGCCAGGAAGGAAGCACAGATACGCAGTATTTT. This gives the protein CASSQEGSTDTQYF. The V call is TRBV7-9, the J call TRBJ2-3; D is unclear. V gave up 5 bases and J gave up 0 bases, with 9 bases separating them. Per germline, CDR1 SEHNR and CDR2 FQNEAQ (reference sequence). There are 14 residues in the CDR3.

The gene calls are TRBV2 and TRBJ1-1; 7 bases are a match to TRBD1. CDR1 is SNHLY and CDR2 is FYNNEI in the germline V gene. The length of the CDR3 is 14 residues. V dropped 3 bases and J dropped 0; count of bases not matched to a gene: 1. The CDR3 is CASSEDRLNTEAFF. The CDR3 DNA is TGTGCCAGCAGTGAGGACAGGTTGAACACTGAAGCTTTCTTT.

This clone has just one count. The CDR3 reads CASSLTGQGGNTIYF. The CDR3 nucleotides read TGTGCCAGCAGCTTGACGGGACAGGGCGGAAACACCATATATTTT. The V and J genes are TRBV11-2 and TRBJ1-3, with 9 bases that match TRBD1. CDR1 is SGHAT, CDR2 FQNNGV, per germline. V lost 3 bases and J lost 4; bases outside the gene matches: 4. CDR3 length equals 15 residues.

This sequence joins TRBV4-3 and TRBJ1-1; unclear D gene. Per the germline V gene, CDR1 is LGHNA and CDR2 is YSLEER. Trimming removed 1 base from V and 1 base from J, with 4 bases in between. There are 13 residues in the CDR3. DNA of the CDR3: TGCGCCAGCAGCCAAGGGGCGAACACTGAAGCTTTCTTT. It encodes CASSQGANTEAFF.

The CDR3 loop is CASSPQGAVGQPQHF. In nucleotides, the CDR3 is TGTGCCAGCTCACCACAGGGGGCGGTCGGGCAGCCCCAGCATTTT. The V and J genes are TRBV18 and TRBJ1-5; 7 positions agree with TRBD1. CDR3 length: 15 amino acids. Trimming took 1 base from V and 7 from J; bases not matched to a gene: 7. The germline gives CDR1 KGHSH, CDR2 LQKENI. Full variable domain (missing parts from reference TRBV18 and TRBJ1-5): NAGVMQNPRHLVRRRGQEARLRCSPMKGHSHVYWYRQLPEEGLKFMVYLQKENIIDESGMPKERFSAEFPKEGPSILRIQQVVRGDSAAYFCASSPQGAVGQPQHFGDGTRLSIL.

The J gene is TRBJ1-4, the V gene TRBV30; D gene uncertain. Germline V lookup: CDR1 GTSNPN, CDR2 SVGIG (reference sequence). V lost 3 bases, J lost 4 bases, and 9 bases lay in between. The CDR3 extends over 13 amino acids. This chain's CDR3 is CAWRTGSNEKLFF. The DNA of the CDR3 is TGTGCCTGGAGGACTGGAAGTAATGAAAAACTGTTTTTT.

This CDR3 reads CASSYATTSKKLFF. CDR3 DNA sequence: TGTGCCAGCAGTTACGCCACGACTAGTAAAAAACTGTTTTTT. The V call is TRBV6-5, the J call TRBJ1-4; D ambiguous. Germline V gene data show CDR1 as MNHEY and CDR2 as SVGAGI. The CDR3 covers 14 residues. With 2 bases removed from V and 9 bases from J, the gap between germline ends came to 13 bases.

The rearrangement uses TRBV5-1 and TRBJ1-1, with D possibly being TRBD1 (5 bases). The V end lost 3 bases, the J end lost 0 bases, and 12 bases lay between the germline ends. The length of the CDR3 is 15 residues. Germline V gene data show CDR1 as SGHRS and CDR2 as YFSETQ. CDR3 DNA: TGCGCCAGCAGCTCTACAGGAAGTTTGAACACTGAAGCTTTCTTT. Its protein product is CASSSTGSLNTEAFF. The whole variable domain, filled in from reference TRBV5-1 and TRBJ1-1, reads KAGVTQTPRYLIKTRGQQVTLSCSPISGHRSVSWYQQTPGQGLQFLFEYFSETQRNKGNFPGRFSGRQFSNSRSEMNVSTLELGDSALYLCASSSTGSLNTEAFFGQGTRLTVV.

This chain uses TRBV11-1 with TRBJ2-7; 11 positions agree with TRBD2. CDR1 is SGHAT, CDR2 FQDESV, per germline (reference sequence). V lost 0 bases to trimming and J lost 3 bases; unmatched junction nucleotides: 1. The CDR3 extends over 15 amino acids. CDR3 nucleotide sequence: TGTGCCAGCAGCTTAGCGGGGACTAGCGGCTACGAGCAGTACTTC. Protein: CASSLAGTSGYEQYF.